Described below is a single T cell receptor beta chain sequence and its context. Its antigen remains unknown. Germline CDR1 reads SQVTM; CDR2 reads ANQGSEA. The CDR3 is made up of 16 amino acids. V was clipped by 1 base and J by 6 bases, with 18 bases between them. It was with 60 Vbeta and 13 Jbeta primers that the PCR ran. Method: immunoSEQ multiplex PCR; TCRdb's copy keeps in-frame clones and lacks some. Here the sample spans under 70,000 clones, approximately 90% being singletons. The data derive from a study of cytomegalovirus exposure and HLA in healthy donors. For the study at large: Genetic ancestry analysis placed about 76% of the approximately 390 donors that were genotyped in the Caucasian-associated cluster.

General study points: Testing in vitro showed a few CMV-associated chains specific for CMV antigens. It was only CMV serostatus that was available as immune exposure information. Using a false discovery rate of 0.05, a later analysis showed that approximately 16,000 TCR beta sequences were associated with HLA alleles.

V is TRBV29-1 and J is TRBJ2-2; D is ambiguous. The source of this sequence is a woman aged 25 to 39 in good health and CMV-seronegative. Sequenced sample: PBMCs. The CDR3 DNA sequence: TGCAGCGTTGAAGGTAAAGGCAGCGCTCGCCCCGGGGAGCTGTTTTTT. It translates to CSVEGKGSARPGELFF.